This T cell receptor (beta chain) was identified during a study of blood T cell repertoires in COVID-19. Whole-study context: Sample material is recorded as cDNA or gDNA derived from T cells, B-cell-depleted T cells, or PBMCs.

TCRdb's copy holds only in-frame clones and misses some; the assay was immunoSEQ multiplex PCR. The table lists 150,000 to 250,000 clones, roughly 87% of them singletons, with around 2.4% in the top ten. The germline V and J ends were trimmed by 5 bases and 0 bases, with 14 bases remaining between them. Germline lookup yields CDR1 SGHRS and CDR2 YFSETQ. This CDR3 comprises 15 residues. Everyone who took part was 18 to 89 years old, and they came from about two dozen US areas. Recovered participants had two consecutive negative NP/OP PCR tests, healthcare professional clearance, or symptom resolution.

This chain uses TRBV5-1 with TRBJ1-1; D is uncertain. This clonotype originated in a woman under 40 who had recovered from COVID-19. The sample comprised PBMCs or T cells enriched from blood (not recorded which). The CDR3 reads CASSLAGNVNTEAFF. In DNA form, the CDR3 reads TGCGCCAGCAGTCTGGCCGGGAACGTGAACACTGAAGCTTTCTTT.